Included here is one TCR beta chain sequence, with context. Its recognized antigen is unknown. No much larger clone is present one base from it, and per-base qualities are unavailable. The sample comes from a study of shared clonotypes between healthy human individuals (dated by TCRdb to the early 2020s). A note on the overall study: The cohort included a few men and a couple of women between 18 and 49 years of age. For each donor, three plates each were used for CD4 naive and CD4 memory, two plates were used for CD8 naive, and one plate was used for CD8 memory. To estimate repertoire size and how much clonotype sharing occurs between individuals, the study deeply sequenced the blood TCR repertoires of five or six healthy adults. Libraries were prepared and TCR repertoires were sequenced by different laboratories using diverse techniques, in order to increase sequencing depth and limit assay-specific biases. Per donor, leukapheresis produced somewhere between about 0.94 and 9.5 billion PBMCs. The full study reports these points: Sampling was limited to blood, and TCR repertoires in tissue likely differ from TCR repertoires in blood. Compared with non-shared clonotypes, clonotypes shared by all four sorted-subset donors had higher generation probabilities. About 5% of naive CD4, 3.5% of naive CD8, about 2.5% of memory CD4, and approximately 0.4% of memory CD8 clonotypes were shared across several donors. Pairwise subsampling indicated that sequencing depth was expected to affect the degree of clonotype sharing among donors. Incomplete sequencing was indicated by rarefaction of sorted-subset datasets, despite the large sequencing depth. Naive subsets generally had larger estimated clonotype richness than memory subsets did. The small number of donors limited the genetic and exposure-history diversity represented.

From cysteine to phenylalanine, the CDR3 is 13 amino acids long. Left in the record is the CDR3 DNA by itself, 39 bases read in frame from the first base. The germline V gene sets CDR1 to MNHNS and CDR2 to SASEGT. Deletion took 6 bases off V and 2 bases off J, with a span of 9 bases between the germline ends. TCR CDR3 regions were amplified from genomic DNA by multiplex PCR using the deep immunoSEQ assay. Extracted genomic DNA from each cell subset was distributed evenly across all wells of several immunoSEQ 96-well plates, and each plate was treated as a replicate. For sorted subsets, each replicate PCR was loaded with 200 ng genomic DNA, equivalent to about 33,000 T cell genomes. The purified libraries were quantified using a Qubit 3.0 fluorometer, sized with a Bioanalyzer 2100, and then quantified again using the KAPA Library Quantification kit. Each immunoSEQ 96-well plate was sequenced on its own single-read 150-cycle Illumina NextSeq 550 flow cell. As for how the authors treated the data: Because the immunoSEQ output held only junctional sequences and lacked quality scores, the filtering could not match the filtering applied to full-length reads. Sequences were annotated with PyIR, a Python wrapper for IgBLAST v1.9, using IMGT germline references to assign V/J genes and CDR3. Any read was removed if the V/J assignment was weak (E-value above 1e-6), the CDR3 was missing, or the read contained stop codons, out-of-frame junctions, or ambiguous translated residues. V3J clonotypes were defined by identical inferred V gene, J gene, and CDR3 amino acid sequence. The percentage overlap between two repertoires was calculated by dividing the number of shared unique clonotypes by the size of the smaller repertoire. Richness of each repertoire was evaluated using RTK rarefaction, the Chao1 estimator, and Recon v2.1 estimates of unobserved clonotypes. Generation probabilities for all TCRbeta clonotypes obtained by the gDNA method from a handful of donors were computed using OLGA. TCRdb obtained this table from immuneACCESS and retained in-frame rearrangements with V and J assigned. These tables miss some clones; where compared with another copy, unresolved V genes account for less than half of the shortfall, and the remainder is unexplained. The V and J calls and the clone size are those of that table, but D and trimming were determined from the DNA. This sample comprises about 1.1 million clones, roughly 74% of them detected only once. In total, the top ten clones hold 0.4% to 0.55% of the sample.

Donors were healthy HIV-negative adults with no recently reported acute infections or vaccinations. Only Caucasian adults living in Nashville, Tennessee, USA were represented among the donors. CD4+ T cells were enriched by magnetic negative selection; naive cells were then positively selected on CD45RA, and the negative fraction formed the memory subset. Blood was obtained by leukapheresis, after which PBMCs were separated by Ficoll-Histopaque density gradient centrifugation and cryopreserved in liquid nitrogen vapor phase. Purity and quantity of every magnetically sorted T cell population were checked by analytical flow cytometry. From each sorted fraction, genomic DNA was isolated and quantified by UV absorbance on a Nanodrop 2000c.

The sequenced sample consisted of memory CD4+ T cells from PBMCs. Taken with the paper, the label for cell subset or site translates to: CD45RA-negative fraction. This clonotype was obtained from a man between 18 and 29 years old in good health. Some clones in this sample may be carry-over from other donors' samples. This receptor chain uses TRBV6-1 and TRBJ2-3, with the D segment identity uncertain. The CDR3 protein: CASRLPATDTQYF. In nucleotide form, the sequence is TGTGCCAGCAGGCTCCCGGCCACAGATACGCAGTATTTT.